The rows below give T cell receptor beta chains drawn from one sample of a study of blood T cell repertoires in COVID-19. Profiled with immunoSEQ multiplex PCR; TCRdb holds only in-frame clones, not every one. The sample shows around 120,000 clones, 80% to 90% of them seen only once. The sequenced sample was peripheral blood. The source is a man between 70 and 80 years old who had recovered from COVID-19. Each CDR3 is given with its conserved first and last residue.

J,V,CDR3
TRBJ1-1,TRBV28,CASSWRDSWASQGAFF
TRBJ2-5,TRBV29-1,CSVEWRGWGKTQYF
TRBJ1-1,TRBV12-5,CASGFSGTEAFF
TRBJ1-2,TRBV2,CASSDKGRGYGYTF
TRBJ2-4,TRBV28,CASSPPGLAEAKNIQYF
TRBJ2-2,TRBV18,CASSRRQSHTGELFF
TRBJ1-2,TRBV7-3,CASSSGGGYTF
TRBJ2-1,TRBV24-1,CATSDPQPHSSYNEQFF
TRBJ2-7,TRBV20-1,CSAQRGYEQYF
TRBJ1-1,TRBV4-3,CASSQVEGEVAFF
TRBJ2-5,TRBV5-1,CASSFGPGEETQYF
TRBJ1-1,TRBV19,CASSAPLRVVNTEAFF
TRBJ1-6,TRBV15,CATSRSADTGGTSPLHF
TRBJ1-1,TRBV19,CASSTYLLGTEAFF